A single sample is the source of the 17 T cell receptor beta chains below, sequenced in a study of OX40 agonist ivuxolimab in advanced cancers. TCRdb's table, derived via immunoSEQ multiplex PCR, lists solely in-frame clones and lacks some. Of about 68,000 clones listed, approximately 90% are singletons. Specimen: CD4+ or CD8+ T cells sorted from blood, collected in a trial of the OX40 agonist ivuxolimab. The receptors originated from an adult with an advanced solid tumor such as melanoma, head and neck, liver or kidney cancer.

This clone was detected once. J is TRBJ1-5 and V is TRBV27, with D perhaps matching TRBD1 (5 bases). The ends were cut back, 4 bases at V and 1 base at J, with 5 bases in the middle. The CDR3 contains 13 residues. Germline CDR1 reads MNHEY; CDR2 reads SMNVEV (reference sequence). This CDR3 is CASSWDSNQPQHF. The CDR3 bases are TGTGCCAGCAGTTGGGACAGCAATCAGCCCCAGCATTTT.

V usage is TRBV29-1 and J usage is TRBJ2-7, with TRBD1 as a possible D gene (6 bases). Germline V gene data show CDR1 as SQVTM and CDR2 as ANQGSEA. Trimming left V 7 bases short and J 1 base short, with 20 bases between. The CDR3 covers 15 residues. CDR3 amino acids: CSAKEDSWASYEQYF. Written as DNA, the CDR3 is TGCAGCGCAAAAGAGGACAGTTGGGCATCCTACGAGCAGTACTTC.

This rearrangement joins TRBV11-2 to TRBJ2-1; 8 positions match TRBD1. V dropped 3 bases and J dropped 13; count of bases not matched to a gene: 8. CDR3 length: 13 amino acids. In germline, CDR1 is SGHAT, CDR2 FQNNGV. Here the CDR3 reads CASSFLGQGGQFF. The CDR3 bases are TGTGCCAGCAGCTTCCTCGGACAGGGAGGACAGTTCTTC.

The chain links TRBV2 to TRBJ1-3; D not resolved. CDR1 is SNHLY, CDR2 FYNNEI, per germline. The CDR3 is made up of 14 amino acids. Trimming cost V 7 bases and J 0 bases, with 10 bases left between them. CDR3 sequence: CASIDSSSGNTIYF. The CDR3 DNA reads TGTGCCAGCATTGATAGCAGCTCTGGAAACACCATATATTTT.

CDR3 nucleotides: TGTGCCAGCAGCTTGTATAGCGGGAGTGTCGGAGAGACCCAGTACTTC. This translates into CASSLYSGSVGETQYF. The chain combines TRBV7-3 with TRBJ2-5; 9 bases agree with TRBD2. Germline V gives CDR1 SGHTA, CDR2 FQGTGA. V dropped 3 bases and J dropped 4; count of bases not matched to a gene: 9. The CDR3 runs 16 residues.

This chain joins TRBV10-2 and TRBJ1-4; D perhaps matches TRBD1 (6 bases). Trimming cost V 3 bases and J 11 bases, with 16 bases left between them. CDR1 and CDR2 (germline): WSHSY, SAAADI. This CDR3 has 14 residues. The CDR3 DNA follows: TGCGCCAGCAGTGACGGAGACAGGTTCGGGAAACTGTTTTTT. Its protein product is CASSDGDRFGKLFF.

V gene TRBV7-9 combines with J gene TRBJ2-7; no reliable D call. This CDR3 spans 13 amino acids. Germline CDR1 is SEHNR and CDR2 is FQNEAQ (reference sequence). V was trimmed by 0 bases and J by 1 base, leaving 4 bases between them. CDR3 nucleotides: TGTGCCAGCAGCTTAGCCGGGTCCTACGAGCAGTACTTC. It codes for CASSLAGSYEQYF.

This clone has a single count. The chain has TRBV25-1 and TRBJ1-4; D is undetermined. Deletions cut 1 base from V and 2 bases from J, with 5 bases between. CDR3 length equals 14 residues. The germline CDR1 and CDR2 sequences are MGHDK and SYGVNS. CDR3 amino acids: CASSESGTNEKLFF. In DNA, the CDR3 is TGTGCCAGCAGTGAATCTGGGACTAATGAAAAACTGTTTTTT.

The chain links TRBV5-1 to TRBJ2-3, with 7 bases that match TRBD1. Germline CDR1 is SGHRS and CDR2 is YFSETQ. The CDR3 extends over 16 amino acids. The V segment lost 4 bases and the J segment 2 bases; nucleotides outside the gene matches: 10. CDR3 sequence (DNA): TGCGCCAGCAGCCCCTGGGGACAGTCGACCACAGATACGCAGTATTTT. Its protein product is CASSPWGQSTTDTQYF. The complete variable domain, with remaining parts taken from reference TRBV5-1 and TRBJ2-3, reads KAGVTQTPRYLIKTRGQQVTLSCSPISGHRSVSWYQQTPGQGLQFLFEYFSETQRNKGNFPGRFSGRQFSNSRSEMNVSTLELGDSALYLCASSPWGQSTTDTQYFGPGTRLTVL.

V and J are TRBV19 and TRBJ1-1; no clear D. V shed 5 bases and J shed 2 bases, with 15 bases lying between them. This CDR3 is 15 amino acids long. Germline lookup yields CDR1 LNHDA and CDR2 SQIVND (reference sequence). The CDR3 protein is CASSVRGLTNTEAFF. The CDR3 DNA is TGTGCCAGTAGTGTTCGTGGTCTGACCAACACTGAAGCTTTCTTT.

This clone has just one count. The genes are TRBV11-2 and TRBJ2-5, with TRBD2 matching over 15 bases. V was clipped by 5 bases and J by 4 bases; unmatched bases: 11. This CDR3 spans 18 amino acids. Per the germline V gene, CDR1 is SGHAT and CDR2 is FQNNGV. The CDR3: CASSVTWTSGRAGETQYF. DNA of the CDR3: TGTGCCAGCAGCGTAACCTGGACTAGCGGGAGGGCTGGAGAGACCCAGTACTTC.

This clone was seen a single time. The genes are TRBV5-1 and TRBJ1-2; a weak D match, TRBD1 (5 bases). Trimming stripped 0 bases from V and 4 bases from J, with 13 bases between. The V gene's germline CDR1 is SGHRS and CDR2 YFSETQ. This CDR3 spans 15 amino acids. The CDR3 region has the DNA TGCGCCAGCAGCTTGGATGCCGGGACCTCCTATGGCTACACCTTC. This gives the protein CASSLDAGTSYGYTF.

The CDR3 reads CASSFQGGLNTEAFF. The CDR3 DNA reads as TGTGCCAGCAGCTTTCAAGGGGGCCTGAACACTGAAGCTTTCTTT. The chain links TRBV14 to TRBJ1-1, with 7 bases matching TRBD1. The CDR3 totals 15 residues. Unmatched junction bases numbered 6, after V lost 5 bases and J lost 0 bases. CDR1 and CDR2 from the germline V gene are SGHDN and FVKESK.

This chain connects TRBV5-6 to TRBJ1-5, with TRBD1 as a possible D gene (5 bases). The CDR3 sequence is 16 residues long. The V gene's germline CDR1 is SGHDT and CDR2 YYEEEE. Trimming stripped 3 bases from V and 7 bases from J, with 20 bases between. DNA of the CDR3: TGTGCCAGCAGCTCTTACCGGGACTTCAATAGACAGCCCCAGCATTTT. Protein sequence: CASSSYRDFNRQPQHF.

This CDR3 is CASSLVSGGPPRDKQYF. The CDR3 DNA is TGCGCCAGCAGCTTGGTGTCAGGAGGACCCCCTAGGGACAAGCAGTACTTC. J is TRBJ2-7 and V is TRBV5-1; D may be TRBD1 (6 bases). Trimming left V 0 bases short and J 8 bases short, with 24 bases between. Germline V gene data show CDR1 as SGHRS and CDR2 as YFSETQ. This CDR3 comprises 17 residues.

The genes are TRBV30 and TRBJ1-2, with unresolved D. The germline V and J ends were trimmed by 6 bases and 7 bases, with 12 bases remaining between them. The CDR3 loop spans 11 amino acids. Germline V CDR1 and CDR2: GTSNPN, SVGIG (reference sequence). CDR3 sequence reads: CACFPMGGYTF. The CDR3 coding sequence is TGTGCCTGCTTCCCGATGGGTGGCTACACCTTC.

The J gene is TRBJ2-1, the V gene TRBV5-5, with D possibly being TRBD2 (6 bases). This CDR3 has 16 amino acids. Trimming took off 0 bases at V and 3 bases at J, with 13 bases between the two ends. CDR1 and CDR2 from the germline V gene are SGHKS and YYEKEE (reference sequence). CDR3 residues: CASSLELATDYNEQFF. The CDR3 DNA follows: TGTGCCAGCAGCTTGGAACTAGCCACCGACTACAATGAGCAGTTCTTC.